Shown below are 13 T cell receptor beta chains from a single sample sequenced in a study of post-analysis software for immune sequencing data. Their antigens are not known. Included in the TCR beta cDNA libraries were unique molecular identifiers. From the PCR reads, TCRdb called clonotypes with MiXCR, one entry per CDR3 protein. The sample consists of 650,000 to 850,000 distinct CDR3 sequences, about 45% of them appearing once. The study's findings and limits: Roughly 5 TRBV segments, TRBV5-6, TRBV5-1 and TRBV20-1 among them, were found more frequent in patients than controls.

The sequenced sample consisted of blood. These receptors were obtained from a girl aged 5-17 years with multiple sclerosis.

The chain couples TRBV7-2 to TRBJ2-3; a weak D match, TRBD2 (7 bases). Germline values: CDR1 SGHTA, CDR2 FQGNSA. The CDR3 loop spans 18 amino acids. Trimming took 1 base from V and 1 from J, leaving 18 bases between them. The DNA for the CDR3 is TGTGCCAGCAGCTTAGTCTCGGGCGGAGGGGGGGGCACAGATACGCAGTATTTT. Translated: CASSLVSGGGGGTDTQYF. Full variable domain (outside the CDR3, taken from reference TRBV7-2 and TRBJ2-3): GAGVSQSPSNKVTEKGKDVELRCDPISGHTALYWYRQSLGQGLEFLIYFQGNSAPDKSGLPSDRFSAERTGGSVSTLTIQRTQQEDSAVYLCASSLVSGGGGGTDTQYFGPGTRLTVL.

This sequence joins TRBV24-1 and TRBJ1-5; D gene uncertain. CDR3 length: 13 residues. The germline CDR1 and CDR2 sequences are KGHDR and SFDVKD. V shed 5 bases and J shed 9 bases, with 13 bases lying between them. The CDR3 region is CATSVGEGWPQHF. The CDR3 region has the DNA TGTGCCACCAGTGTCGGGGAAGGTTGGCCCCAGCATTTT.

This clonotype has more than one count but fewer than ten. The chain couples TRBV27 to TRBJ2-7; 7 bases are a match to TRBD2. The CDR3 has 14 residues. Unmatched junction bases numbered 3, after V lost 2 bases and J lost 2 bases. In germline, CDR1 is MNHEY, CDR2 SMNVEV (reference sequence). The CDR3 spells CASSLRGVTYEQYF. The CDR3 DNA follows: TGTGCCAGCAGTTTACGGGGGGTTACCTACGAGCAGTACTTC.

This clonotype was observed a few times. The chain employs TRBV3-1 and TRBJ2-3, with D perhaps given as TRBD1 or TRBD2 (5 bases each). The V gene's germline CDR1 is LGHDT and CDR2 YNNKEL (reference sequence). The CDR3 length is 16 residues. The V end was cut by 3 bases, the J end by 2 bases, with 15 bases between. CDR3 sequence reads: CASSHSTVDYTDTQYF. The CDR3 DNA is TGTGCCAGCAGCCACTCGACAGTTGACTACACAGATACGCAGTATTTT.

This chain uses TRBV20-1 with TRBJ2-7; D is possibly TRBD2 (6 bases). The V and J ends lost 6 bases and 3 bases respectively, with 15 bases between them. The CDR3 contains 13 residues. CDR1 and CDR2 (germline): DFQATT, SNEGSKA (reference sequence). The CDR3 sequence is CSAGRGSSYEQYF. DNA of the CDR3: TGCAGTGCCGGACGGGGGTCAAGCTACGAGCAGTACTTC.

The V call is TRBV12-3 or TRBV12-4, the J call TRBJ1-2; maybe TRBD1 (5 bases). This CDR3 has 16 amino acids. Trimming took 6 bases from V and 1 from J, leaving 18 bases between them. In DNA, the CDR3 is TGTGCCAGCAGCGAAGTGGGGAGAGGGGTTAACTATGGCTACACCTTC. The encoded protein is CASSEVGRGVNYGYTF.

The chain recombines TRBV7-9 with TRBJ2-7, with D tentatively TRBD2 (5 bases). There are 14 residues in the CDR3. Trimming took 3 bases from V and 6 from J, leaving 15 bases between them. Germline V CDR1 and CDR2: SEHNR, FQNEAQ (reference sequence). CDR3 coding DNA: TGTGCCAGCAGCTTTGGTACAAGTCGGGGCGAGCAGTACTTC. It specifies CASSFGTSRGEQYF.

This clonotype has a count of ten or more. The chain carries TRBV10-3 and TRBJ2-3; D not resolved. Germline V lookup: CDR1 ENHRY, CDR2 SYGVKD. Trimming shortened V by 2 bases and J by 3 bases, and 3 bases separated the two germline ends. The CDR3 runs to 12 residues. This CDR3 is CAISETTDTQYF. Here the CDR3 DNA reads TGTGCCATCAGTGAGACGACAGATACGCAGTATTTT.

The rearrangement joins TRBV5-6 to TRBJ2-1; D gene uncertain. Trimming cost V 0 bases and J 7 bases, with 8 bases left between them. Germline V gives CDR1 SGHDT, CDR2 YYEEEE. There are 13 residues in the CDR3. The CDR3 reads CASSLELRNEQFF. The CDR3 bases are TGTGCCAGCAGCTTGGAATTGCGGAATGAGCAGTTCTTC.

This clonotype was recorded a few times. The chain carries TRBV5-6 and TRBJ1-2; D might be TRBD1 (6 bases). V was cut by 5 bases and J by 4 bases, with 18 bases left in between. The CDR3 covers 15 residues. Germline CDR1 reads SGHDT; CDR2 reads YYEEEE. The CDR3 sequence: CASRAGTNLGYGYTF. The CDR3 DNA is TGTGCCAGCAGGGCTGGGACAAACCTGGGCTATGGCTACACCTTC.

J is TRBJ2-3 and V is TRBV12-3 or TRBV12-4; D possibly uses TRBD1 or TRBD2 (6 bases each). V shed 4 bases and J shed 4 bases, with 12 bases lying between them. The CDR3 has 14 amino acids. DNA for the CDR3: TGTGCCAGCAGTTGGGGGGCTAGCGCAGATACGCAGTATTTT. Protein sequence: CASSWGASADTQYF.

This clonotype was seen ten or more times. The J gene is TRBJ2-3, the V gene TRBV7-9; no clear D gene. The CDR3 contains 10 residues. Germline V gene lookup returns CDR1 SEHNR and CDR2 FQNEAQ (reference sequence). The V gene lost 4 bases and the J gene lost 4 bases, with 0 bases spanning the gap. The CDR3 nucleotides read TGTGCCAGCAGCTCAGATACGCAGTATTTT. It specifies CASSSDTQYF.

This chain connects TRBV7-6 to TRBJ2-5; D is ambiguous. The J call is doubtful: the DNA matches TRBJ2-7 better. The CDR3 runs 14 residues. Germline loops: CDR1 SGHVS, CDR2 FNYEAQ. The CDR3 spells CASSLASGRDEQYF. CDR3 nucleotide sequence: TGTGCCAGCAGCTTAGCTTCAGGTCGGGACGAGCAGTACTTC.